This T cell receptor (beta chain) was sequenced in a study of identical twins. Via MiXCR, TCRdb re-called the 5' RACE reads, giving one row per CDR3 protein. The sample carries some 560,000 distinct CDR3 sequences, just under 10% recorded once. The CDR3 consists of 18 residues. The V gene's germline CDR1 is SGHAT and CDR2 FQDESV (reference sequence). Trimming removed 1 base from V and 4 bases from J; junction bases left unmatched: 10. The same specimen was also included in a second study, on yellow fever vaccine responses in identical twins.

This clonotype was obtained from a woman aged 18-29 years in good health. Sequenced: PBMCs. The rearrangement uses TRBV11-1 and TRBJ2-7; 13 positions agree with TRBD2. The CDR3 nucleotides are TGTGCCAGCAGCTTAGTAGGACTAGCGGGAGAGTCCTTATACGAGCAGTACTTC. Amino acids: CASSLVGLAGESLYEQYF.